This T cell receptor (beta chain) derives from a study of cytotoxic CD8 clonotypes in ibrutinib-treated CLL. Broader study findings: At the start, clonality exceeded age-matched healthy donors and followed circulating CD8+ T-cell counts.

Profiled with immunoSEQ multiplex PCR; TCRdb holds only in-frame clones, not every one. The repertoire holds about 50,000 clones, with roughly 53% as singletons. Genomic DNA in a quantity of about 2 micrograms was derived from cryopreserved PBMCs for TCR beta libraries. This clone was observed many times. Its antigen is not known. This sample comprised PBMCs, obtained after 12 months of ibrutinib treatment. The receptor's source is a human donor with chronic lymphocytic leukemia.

Here the CDR3 DNA reads TGTGCCACCGGTCGACTAGCGGGAGCTGCCGGGGAGCTGTTTTTT. Translating it yields CATGRLAGAAGELFF. The J gene is TRBJ2-2, the V gene TRBV15; 12 nucleotides agree with TRBD2. The CDR3 covers 15 residues. Germline V gives CDR1 LNHNV, CDR2 YYDKDF (reference sequence). Trimming removed 8 bases from V and 6 bases from J; junction bases left unmatched: 7.